The 20 T cell receptor beta chains below come from one sample, sequenced in a study of blood T cells in healthy people across ages. Sample-barcoded 5' priming and a J-beta primer mix drove a second PCR of roughly 6 to 12 cycles. TCRdb reanalysed the 5' RACE reads using MiXCR and keeps one entry per CDR3 protein. This sample has 850,000 to 1,000,000 distinct CDR3 sequences, with 45% to 50% found just once. Sequenced input: blood. Source of these receptors: a man under 40 in good health.

V gene TRBV3-1 combines with J gene TRBJ1-6; D remains unclear. In germline, CDR1 is LGHDT, CDR2 YNNKEL (reference sequence). V was shortened by 0 bases and J by 0 bases, with 9 bases between the two germline ends. CDR3 length: 17 amino acids. The CDR3 here is CASSQDRLSSYNSPLHF. The CDR3 DNA reads as TGTGCCAGCAGCCAAGACCGACTTAGCTCCTATAATTCACCCCTCCACTTT.

The rearrangement uses TRBV28 and TRBJ2-4; 11 bases align to TRBD1. The CDR3 totals 16 residues. V gave up 5 bases and J gave up 3 bases; unmatched junction bases: 6. The germline gives CDR1 MDHEN, CDR2 SYDVKM. The CDR3 sequence is CASSLDRGHDKNIQYF. The CDR3 bases are TGTGCCAGCAGTCTGGACAGGGGGCATGACAAAAACATTCAGTACTTC.

The gene calls are TRBV7-2 and TRBJ2-4; perhaps TRBD1 as D (5 bases). The V end lost 1 base, the J end lost 6 bases, and 10 bases lay between the germline ends. This CDR3 region has 14 residues. Germline V gene sequence: CDR1 SGHTA, CDR2 FQGNSA. DNA of the CDR3: TGTGCCAGCAGCTTAGGTGGGGCGCCAAACATTCAGTACTTC. Its protein product is CASSLGGAPNIQYF.

The chain links TRBV7-9 to TRBJ1-2, with 9 nucleotides matching TRBD1. Germline loops: CDR1 SEHNR, CDR2 FQNEAQ (reference sequence). J gave up 7 bases and V 5 bases, and 8 bases lay outside the gene matches. This CDR3 has 14 amino acids. The CDR3 spells CASSAETGGGGYTF. In DNA form, the CDR3 reads TGTGCCAGCAGCGCGGAGACAGGGGGAGGTGGCTACACCTTC.

A few counts support this clonotype. The J gene is TRBJ2-3, the V gene TRBV28; 9 nucleotides align to TRBD1. Germline values: CDR1 MDHEN, CDR2 SYDVKM. The CDR3 totals 15 residues. J gave up 2 bases and V 6 bases, and 6 bases lay outside the gene matches. The CDR3 sequence is CASRGRDRVTDTQYF. In DNA, the CDR3 is TGTGCCAGCAGGGGCCGGGACAGGGTCACAGATACGCAGTATTTT.

A remark on this clonotype: This may stem from a read error, because a much larger clone lies one nucleotide away. The chain couples TRBV10-3 to TRBJ1-2; 11 nucleotides line up with TRBD1. Germline V gene data show CDR1 as ENHRY and CDR2 as SYGVKD. The CDR3 is 15 residues long. Here the CDR3 reads CTTAGTGGANYGYTF. For the CDR3, the DNA is TGTACCACCGCCGGGACAGGGGGAGCTAACTATGGCTACACCTTC.

The V call is TRBV15, the J call TRBJ2-3; D is unresolved. V was pared by 1 base and J by 4 bases, with 6 bases between. The CDR3 runs 13 residues. Germline V gene lookup returns CDR1 LNHNV and CDR2 YYDKDF (reference sequence). CDR3 DNA sequence: TGTGCCACCAGCAGAGTGTACGCAGATACGCAGTATTTT. Its protein is CATSRVYADTQYF.

Regarding this clonotype: One end of the junction is discordant with germline, which a read error may explain. This CDR3 reads CSARVGGSQEAQYF. For the CDR3, the DNA is TGCAGTGCTAGAGTAGGGGGGAGCCAAGAGGCCCAGTACTTC. The V call is TRBV20-1, the J call TRBJ2-5, with D possibly being TRBD1 or TRBD2 (6 bases each). Per the germline V gene, CDR1 is DFQATT and CDR2 is SNEGSKA (reference sequence). CDR3 size: 14 residues.

The rearrangement joins TRBV12-3 or TRBV12-4 to TRBJ1-1; 7 bases match TRBD1. This CDR3 has 16 residues. V shed 3 bases and J 2 bases; nucleotides not matched to a gene: 9. The CDR3 here is CASSFEDRTGNTEAFF. Written as DNA, the CDR3 is TGTGCCAGCAGTTTCGAGGACAGGACTGGCAACACTGAAGCTTTCTTT.

The V call is TRBV6-4, the J call TRBJ2-3; 9 bases align to TRBD2. Trimming cost V 4 bases and J 3 bases; bases outside gene matches: 5. The CDR3 is 15 residues long. Germline CDR1 and CDR2: MRHNA and SNTAGT. CDR3 sequence: CASSAAGGQTDTQYF. CDR3 DNA sequence: TGTGCCAGCAGTGCCGCGGGGGGGCAGACAGATACGCAGTATTTT.

The chain uses TRBV6-5 and TRBJ2-3; D remains ambiguous. CDR3 length: 14 residues. The germline CDR1 and CDR2 sequences are MNHEY and SVGAGI. V was shortened by 0 bases and J by 0 bases, with 4 bases between the two germline ends. For the CDR3, the DNA is TGTGCCAGCAGTTACTCTGGCAGCACAGATACGCAGTATTTT. Translation gives CASSYSGSTDTQYF.

A few counts support this clonotype. The V gene is TRBV4-1, the J gene TRBJ1-5; 9 bases fit TRBD1. Per the germline V gene, CDR1 is MGHRA and CDR2 is YSYEKL. The ends lost 0 bases at V and 2 bases at J; junction bases unmatched: 5. The CDR3 spans 17 residues. The CDR3 DNA reads TGCGCCAGCAGCCAAGATCGCCGGGACAGGGGCAATCAGCCCCAGCATTTT. Translated, it gives CASSQDRRDRGNQPQHF.

The gene calls are TRBV20-1 and TRBJ1-5; a weak D match, TRBD1 (5 bases). Trimming left V 5 bases short and J 1 base short, with 15 bases between. The CDR3 is 15 amino acids. Germline V lookup: CDR1 DFQATT, CDR2 SNEGSKA (reference sequence). CDR3 residues: CSAGPGLSSNQPQHF. In nucleotides, the CDR3 is TGCAGTGCTGGCCCAGGGCTCTCAAGCAATCAGCCCCAGCATTTT.

This clonotype was counted a few times. The genes are TRBV5-4 and TRBJ2-7, with D perhaps matching TRBD1 (6 bases). Per the germline V gene, CDR1 is SGHNT and CDR2 is YYREEE (reference sequence). CDR3 length: 13 amino acids. V was pared by 5 bases and J by 5 bases, with 14 bases between. The CDR3 spells CASRWDTSNEQYF. CDR3 sequence (DNA): TGTGCCAGCAGGTGGGACACCTCTAACGAGCAGTACTTC.

J is TRBJ1-1 and V is TRBV5-1, with 8 bases lining up with TRBD1. V gave up 1 base and J gave up 0 bases; unmatched junction bases: 8. Germline loops: CDR1 SGHRS, CDR2 YFSETQ. This CDR3 comprises 17 residues. The CDR3 is CASSLRTGYAMNTEAFF. The CDR3 coding sequence is TGCGCCAGCAGCTTGCGGACAGGGTACGCTATGAACACTGAAGCTTTCTTT.

In its sample, this clonotype was seen a few times. The chain employs TRBV12-3 or TRBV12-4 and TRBJ2-1, with D maybe TRBD1 (6 bases). The CDR3 covers 15 residues. Deletions cut 8 bases from V and 5 bases from J, with 19 bases between. CDR3 coding DNA: TGTGCCAGCGGCCGTACGGCAGGGGAGAACAATGAGCAGTTCTTC. Translation gives CASGRTAGENNEQFF.

In this sample, this clonotype turned up a few times. This chain uses TRBV9 with TRBJ2-3; 9 nucleotides align to TRBD2. The CDR3 consists of 16 residues. Germline V CDR1 and CDR2: SGDLS, YYNGEE. The V gene end was trimmed by 0 bases and the J gene end by 5 bases; junction bases not matched to a gene: 7. The chain's CDR3 is CASSVGGGAVLDTQYF. The CDR3 DNA follows: TGTGCCAGCAGCGTAGGCGGGGGGGCCGTTTTAGATACGCAGTATTTT.

This clonotype was seen a handful of times. A much larger clone differs from this one at a single base, so this may be a read error. For the CDR3, the DNA is TGTGCCAGCAACCCCGGGGGCACAGATACGCAGTATTTT. It codes for CASNPGGTDTQYF. The rearrangement uses TRBV5-1 and TRBJ2-3; tentatively, D is TRBD2 (5 bases). The CDR3 is 13 residues long. The V gene's germline CDR1 is SGHRS and CDR2 YFSETQ.

This clonotype was counted only a few times. The chain links TRBV20-1 to TRBJ2-1, with D hard to call. CDR1 and CDR2 (germline): DFQATT, SNEGSKA (reference sequence). The CDR3 length is 15 residues. Trimming pared 0 bases from V and 0 bases from J, leaving 9 bases between. CDR3: CSARDGHSSYNEQFF. CDR3 DNA: TGCAGTGCTAGAGATGGGCATAGCTCCTACAATGAGCAGTTCTTC.

This clonotype was counted once. The V call is TRBV4-2, the J call TRBJ1-2, with D possibly TRBD1 on 6 matching bases. CDR3 length equals 16 residues. Looked up from germline, CDR1 is LGHNA and CDR2 is YNFKEQ. The V and J ends lost 0 bases and 2 bases respectively, with 13 bases between them. CDR3 DNA: TGTGCCAGCAGCCAAGATCAAGCCGGGACAAACTATGGCTACACCTTC. This gives the protein CASSQDQAGTNYGYTF.